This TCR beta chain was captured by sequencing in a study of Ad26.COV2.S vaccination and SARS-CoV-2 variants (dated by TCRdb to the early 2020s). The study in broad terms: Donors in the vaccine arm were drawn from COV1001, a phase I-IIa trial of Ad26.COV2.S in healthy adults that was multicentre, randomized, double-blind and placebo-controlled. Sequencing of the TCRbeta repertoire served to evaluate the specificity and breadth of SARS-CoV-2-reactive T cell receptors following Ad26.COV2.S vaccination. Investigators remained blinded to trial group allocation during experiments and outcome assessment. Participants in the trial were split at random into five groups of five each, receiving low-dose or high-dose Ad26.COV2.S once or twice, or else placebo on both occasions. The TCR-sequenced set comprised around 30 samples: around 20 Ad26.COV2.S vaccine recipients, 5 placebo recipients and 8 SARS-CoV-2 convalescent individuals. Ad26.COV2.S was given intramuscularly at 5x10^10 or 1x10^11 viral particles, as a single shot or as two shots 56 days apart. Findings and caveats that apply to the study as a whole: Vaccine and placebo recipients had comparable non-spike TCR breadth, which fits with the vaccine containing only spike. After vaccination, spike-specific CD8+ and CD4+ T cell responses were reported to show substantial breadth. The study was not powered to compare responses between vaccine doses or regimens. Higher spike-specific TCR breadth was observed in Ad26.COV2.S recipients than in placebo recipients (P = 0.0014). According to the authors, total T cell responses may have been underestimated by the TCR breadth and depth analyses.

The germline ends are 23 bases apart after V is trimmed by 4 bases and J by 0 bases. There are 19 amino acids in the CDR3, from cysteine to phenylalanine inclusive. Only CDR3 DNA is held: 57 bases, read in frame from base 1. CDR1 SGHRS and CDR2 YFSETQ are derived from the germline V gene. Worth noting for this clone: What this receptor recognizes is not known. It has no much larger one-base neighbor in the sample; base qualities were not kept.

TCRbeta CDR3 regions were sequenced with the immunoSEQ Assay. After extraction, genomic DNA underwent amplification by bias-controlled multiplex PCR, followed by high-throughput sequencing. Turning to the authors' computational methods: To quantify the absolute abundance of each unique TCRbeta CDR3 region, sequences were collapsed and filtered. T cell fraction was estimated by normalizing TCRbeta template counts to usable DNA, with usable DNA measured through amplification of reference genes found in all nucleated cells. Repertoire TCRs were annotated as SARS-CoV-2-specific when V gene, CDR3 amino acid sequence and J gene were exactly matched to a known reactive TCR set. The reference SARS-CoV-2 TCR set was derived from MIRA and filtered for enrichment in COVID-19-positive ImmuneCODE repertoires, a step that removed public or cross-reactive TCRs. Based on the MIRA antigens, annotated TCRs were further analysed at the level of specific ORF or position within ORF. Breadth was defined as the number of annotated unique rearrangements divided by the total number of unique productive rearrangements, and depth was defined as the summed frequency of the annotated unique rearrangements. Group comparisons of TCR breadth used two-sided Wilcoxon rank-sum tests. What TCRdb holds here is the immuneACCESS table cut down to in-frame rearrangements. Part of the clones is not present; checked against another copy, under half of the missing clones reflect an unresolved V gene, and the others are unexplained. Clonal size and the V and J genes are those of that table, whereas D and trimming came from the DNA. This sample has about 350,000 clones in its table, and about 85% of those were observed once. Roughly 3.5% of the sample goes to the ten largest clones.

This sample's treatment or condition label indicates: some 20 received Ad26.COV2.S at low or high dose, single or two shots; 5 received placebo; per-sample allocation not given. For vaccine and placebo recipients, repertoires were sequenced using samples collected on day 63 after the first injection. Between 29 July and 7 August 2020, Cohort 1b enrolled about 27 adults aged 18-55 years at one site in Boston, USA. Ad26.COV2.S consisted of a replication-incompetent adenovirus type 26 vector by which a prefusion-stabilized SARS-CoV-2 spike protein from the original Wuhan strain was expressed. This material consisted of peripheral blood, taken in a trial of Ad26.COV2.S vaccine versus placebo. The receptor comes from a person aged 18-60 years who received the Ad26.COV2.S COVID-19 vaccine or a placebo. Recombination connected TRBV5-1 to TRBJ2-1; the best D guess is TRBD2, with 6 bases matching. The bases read TGCGCCAGCAGCCCAGGTCGGGGGACGACTCCAAGCTCCTACAATGAGCAGTTCTTC. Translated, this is CASSPGRGTTPSSYNEQFF. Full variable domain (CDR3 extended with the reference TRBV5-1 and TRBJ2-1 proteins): KAGVTQTPRYLIKTRGQQVTLSCSPISGHRSVSWYQQTPGQGLQFLFEYFSETQRNKGNFPGRFSGRQFSNSRSEMNVSTLELGDSALYLCASSPGRGTTPSSYNEQFFGPGTRLTVL.